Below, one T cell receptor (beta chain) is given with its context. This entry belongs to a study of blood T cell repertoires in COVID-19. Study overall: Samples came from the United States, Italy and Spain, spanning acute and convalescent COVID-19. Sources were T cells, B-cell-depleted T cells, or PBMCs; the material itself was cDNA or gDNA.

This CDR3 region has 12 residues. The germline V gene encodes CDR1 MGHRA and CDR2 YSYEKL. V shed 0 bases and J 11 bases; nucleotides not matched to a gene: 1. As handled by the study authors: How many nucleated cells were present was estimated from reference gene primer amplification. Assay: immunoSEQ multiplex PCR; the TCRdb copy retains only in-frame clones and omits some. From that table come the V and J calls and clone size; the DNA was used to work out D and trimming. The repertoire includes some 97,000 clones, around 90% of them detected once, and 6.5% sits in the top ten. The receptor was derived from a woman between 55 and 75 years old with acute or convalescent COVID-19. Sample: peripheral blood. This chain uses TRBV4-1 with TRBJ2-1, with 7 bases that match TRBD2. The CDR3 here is CASSQDGTKQFF. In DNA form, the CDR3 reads TGCGCCAGCAGCCAAGACGGGACTAAGCAGTTCTTC.